The 27 T cell receptor beta chains given below trace back to one sample, sequenced in a study of cytomegalovirus exposure and HLA in healthy donors. Researchers ran the PCR with 60 Vbeta and 13 Jbeta primers. Clones were sequenced by immunoSEQ multiplex PCR, and TCRdb holds only the in-frame ones, with some missing. Among 110,000 to 150,000 clones listed, around 81% were seen once. Material: PBMCs. These receptors originate from a man aged 40-50 years in good health and CMV-seropositive.

V usage is TRBV7-2 and J usage is TRBJ1-1; the D gene is possibly TRBD1 (6 bases). The CDR3 is 16 residues long. Germline CDR1 SGHTA, CDR2 FQGNSA. The V end was cut by 5 bases, the J end by 0 bases, with 16 bases between. CDR3 region: CASSLTGGGVNTEAFF. The CDR3 DNA follows: TGTGCCAGCAGCCTGACAGGCGGGGGGGTGAACACTGAAGCTTTCTTT. Complete variable domain (other parts from reference TRBV7-2 and TRBJ1-1): GAGVSQSPSNKVTEKGKDVELRCDPISGHTALYWYRQSLGQGLEFLIYFQGNSAPDKSGLPSDRFSAERTGGSVSTLTIQRTQQEDSAVYLCASSLTGGGVNTEAFFGQGTRLTVV.

The V and J genes are TRBV18 and TRBJ1-1; weak D call: TRBD1 (5 bases). Trimming removed 7 bases from V and 1 base from J, with 10 bases in between. CDR3 size: 13 residues. Germline CDR1 reads KGHSH; CDR2 reads LQKENI. The CDR3 region has the DNA TGTGCCAGCTTACGAGGACAGAACACTGAAGCTTTCTTT. As protein: CASLRGQNTEAFF.

The rearrangement uses TRBV6-5 and TRBJ2-2, with no clear D. The CDR3 loop spans 14 amino acids. The germline V gene has CDR1 MNHEY and CDR2 SVGAGI. V was trimmed by 1 base and J by 1 base, leaving 4 bases between them. CDR3: CASSYWQNTGELFF. The DNA of the CDR3 is TGTGCCAGCAGTTACTGGCAGAACACCGGGGAGCTGTTTTTT.

The V gene is TRBV30, the J gene TRBJ1-1; D not certain. The CDR3 extends over 13 amino acids. V was clipped by 5 bases and J by 3 bases, with 13 bases between them. Germline CDR1 reads GTSNPN; CDR2 reads SVGIG (reference sequence). The CDR3 loop reads CAWAVGGDTEAFF. For the CDR3, the DNA is TGTGCCTGGGCCGTTGGCGGAGACACTGAAGCTTTCTTT. The full variable domain, with the rest looked up from reference TRBV30 and TRBJ1-1, is SQTIHQWPATLVQPVGSPLSLECTVEGTSNPNLYWYRQAAGRGLQLLFYSVGIGQISSEVPQNLSASRPQDRQFILSSKKLLLSDSGFYLCAWAVGGDTEAFFGQGTRLTVV.

The CDR3 spells CASSLSAPYEQYF. In DNA form, the CDR3 reads TGTGCCAGCAGTTTATCGGCCCCCTACGAGCAGTACTTC. V is TRBV27 and J is TRBJ2-7; unclear D gene. Germline V gene sequence: CDR1 MNHEY, CDR2 SMNVEV (reference sequence). V was shortened by 0 bases and J by 2 bases, with 5 bases between the two germline ends. The CDR3 totals 13 residues.

The rearrangement joins TRBV28 to TRBJ2-3; 7 nucleotides agree with TRBD2. Losses at the gene ends were 1 base for V and 2 bases for J; bases not matched to a gene: 15. Germline CDR1 reads MDHEN; CDR2 reads SYDVKM. The CDR3 length is 19 residues. The CDR3 spells CASSLSAEVSSGLTDTQYF. The CDR3 bases are TGTGCCAGCAGTTTATCTGCCGAGGTGTCTAGCGGTCTCACAGATACGCAGTATTTT.

V usage is TRBV19 and J usage is TRBJ2-2; unclear D gene. Germline-derived CDR1 and CDR2 are LNHDA and SQIVND (reference sequence). The V end was cut by 4 bases, the J end by 6 bases, with 9 bases between. The CDR3 spans 13 residues. The DNA for the CDR3 is TGTGCCAGTAGTACCCAGTGGTCCGGGGAGCTGTTTTTT. Translated: CASSTQWSGELFF.

The chain joins TRBV7-6 to TRBJ1-1; D may be TRBD1 (6 bases). The V gene's germline CDR1 is SGHVS and CDR2 FNYEAQ. The CDR3 runs 13 residues. Trimming cost V 1 base and J 4 bases, with 7 bases left between them. The CDR3 sequence is CASSLEDSTEAFF. The DNA for the CDR3 is TGTGCCAGCAGCTTAGAGGACAGCACTGAAGCTTTCTTT. Looking up the rest from reference TRBV7-6 and TRBJ1-1 gives the full variable domain: GAGVSQSPRYKVTKRGQDVALRCDPISGHVSLYWYRQALGQGPEFLTYFNYEAQQDKSGLPNDRFSAERPEGSISTLTIQRTEQRDSAMYRCASSLEDSTEAFFGQGTRLTVV.

This clone was recorded a few times. The J gene is TRBJ1-1, the V gene TRBV9; 7 positions match TRBD1. V dropped 3 bases and J dropped 1; count of bases not matched to a gene: 3. CDR1 and CDR2 from the germline V gene are SGDLS and YYNGEE. This CDR3 spans 14 amino acids. The CDR3 region has the DNA TGTGCCAGCAGCGGCCAGGGGGGGAACACTGAAGCTTTCTTT. Its protein product is CASSGQGGNTEAFF. Full variable domain (rest looked up from reference TRBV9 and TRBJ1-1): DSGVTQTPKHLITATGQRVTLRCSPRSGDLSVYWYQQSLDQGLQFLIQYYNGEERAKGNILERFSAQQFPDLHSELNLSSLELGDSALYFCASSGQGGNTEAFFGQGTRLTVV.

J is TRBJ2-1 and V is TRBV9, with 9 bases identical to TRBD2. There are 15 residues in the CDR3. Per the germline V gene, CDR1 is SGDLS and CDR2 is YYNGEE. V trimming: 3 bases; J trimming: 7 bases; junction bases outside the gene matches: 8. CDR3 residues: CASSAPGLAINEQFF. DNA of the CDR3: TGTGCCAGCAGCGCACCGGGACTAGCAATAAATGAGCAGTTCTTC.

This rearrangement joins TRBV5-4 to TRBJ1-1; 9 bases match TRBD1. V lost 3 bases and J lost 4; bases outside the gene matches: 13. The CDR3 spans 17 residues. Germline CDR1 SGHNT, CDR2 YYREEE (reference sequence). The CDR3 loop is CASSSPGQGILGTEAFF. CDR3 DNA sequence: TGTGCCAGCAGCTCACCGGGACAGGGAATTTTGGGCACTGAAGCTTTCTTT.

The chain has TRBV6-1 and TRBJ1-2; D is perhaps TRBD1 (6 bases). V gave up 3 bases and J gave up 5 bases, with 16 bases separating them. The CDR3 consists of 15 residues. CDR1 is MNHNS and CDR2 is SASEGT in the germline V gene. CDR3 region: CASSDPGTSYYGYTF. Written as DNA, the CDR3 is TGTGCCAGCAGTGACCCCGGGACATCTTATTATGGCTACACCTTC.

The chain uses TRBV7-9 and TRBJ1-4; 9 bases align to TRBD1. Germline loops: CDR1 SEHNR, CDR2 FQNEAQ (reference sequence). V shed 5 bases, J shed 6 bases, and the junction held 4 bases outside the gene matches. The CDR3 is 14 residues long. The CDR3 spells CASSGQGIYEKLFF. In DNA form, the CDR3 reads TGTGCCAGCAGCGGACAGGGGATTTATGAAAAACTGTTTTTT.

V and J are TRBV7-2 and TRBJ2-3, with D possibly being TRBD2 (5 bases). This CDR3 comprises 13 residues. The V and J ends lost 2 bases and 6 bases respectively, with 9 bases between them. The V gene's germline CDR1 is SGHTA and CDR2 FQGNSA. CDR3 in amino acids: CASSLSREDTQYF. The CDR3 region has the DNA TGTGCCAGCAGCTTATCTAGGGAGGATACGCAGTATTTT.

The V gene is TRBV5-1, the J gene TRBJ2-1; 9 bases are shared with TRBD2. The germline gives CDR1 SGHRS, CDR2 YFSETQ. The trim removed 7 bases at V and 7 bases at J, leaving 15 bases unmatched. The CDR3 totals 16 residues. The CDR3 sequence: CASFWGGGGGRNEQFF. For the CDR3, the DNA is TGCGCCAGCTTCTGGGGTGGCGGGGGGGGCCGGAATGAGCAGTTCTTC. The variable domain in full, completed from reference TRBV5-1 and TRBJ2-1, reads KAGVTQTPRYLIKTRGQQVTLSCSPISGHRSVSWYQQTPGQGLQFLFEYFSETQRNKGNFPGRFSGRQFSNSRSEMNVSTLELGDSALYLCASFWGGGGGRNEQFFGPGTRLTVL.

The J gene is TRBJ1-4, the V gene TRBV6-5; D perhaps matches TRBD1 (6 bases). Germline CDR1 reads MNHEY; CDR2 reads SVGAGI. V was pared by 5 bases and J by 5 bases, with 9 bases between. This CDR3 contains 13 residues. The CDR3 coding sequence is TGTGCCAGCAGTCAGGGGCGGAATGAAAAACTGTTTTTT. It specifies CASSQGRNEKLFF.

The J gene is TRBJ1-3, the V gene TRBV29-1, with 8 bases fitting TRBD1. Germline V gives CDR1 SQVTM, CDR2 ANQGSEA. CDR3 length: 14 amino acids. Trimming at V came to 6 bases and at J to 1 base, leaving 5 bases not matched to a gene. The CDR3 DNA sequence: TGCAGCGTCGGCCAGGGGGCTTCTGGAAACACCATATATTTT. It codes for CSVGQGASGNTIYF.

This clone was seen once. The rearrangement uses TRBV6-4 and TRBJ2-2, with TRBD1 identical over 7 bases. Unmatched junction bases numbered 5, after V lost 6 bases and J lost 1 base. CDR1 is MRHNA, CDR2 SNTAGT, per germline. CDR3 length equals 15 residues. CDR3 amino acids: CASSLTGKNTGELFF. The CDR3 DNA sequence: TGTGCCAGCAGCTTGACAGGGAAGAACACCGGGGAGCTGTTTTTT.

J is TRBJ1-2 and V is TRBV10-1, with TRBD1 identical over 7 bases. Looked up from germline, CDR1 is WNHNN and CDR2 is SYGVQD (reference sequence). V shed 4 bases and J 7 bases; nucleotides not matched to a gene: 3. The CDR3 is 12 residues long. As DNA, the CDR3 is TGCGCCAGCAGTGGACAGGGTCGTGGCTACACCTTC. Encoded protein: CASSGQGRGYTF.

This clone is a singleton in its sample. At one end the junction does not follow the germline gene, possibly because of a read error. The chain's CDR3 is CASSLQGAERF. DNA for the CDR3: TGTGCCAGTAGCCTACAGGGGGCGGAGAGGTTT. The chain uses TRBV19 and TRBJ1-1; 9 nucleotides match TRBD1. Germline V CDR1 and CDR2: LNHDA, SQIVND (reference sequence). There are 11 residues in the CDR3.

V and J are TRBV18 and TRBJ2-7; 11 bases agree with TRBD1. This CDR3 region has 14 residues. J was trimmed by 4 bases and V by 3 bases; bases with no gene match: 2. CDR1 and CDR2 (germline): KGHSH, LQKENI. The CDR3 DNA follows: TGTGCCAGCTCACCTCGGGACAGGGGGTACGAGCAGTACTTC. It yields the protein CASSPRDRGYEQYF.

The rearrangement links TRBV5-1 to TRBJ1-2, with TRBD1 matching over 8 bases. The CDR3 has 15 residues. Germline-derived CDR1 and CDR2 are SGHRS and YFSETQ. V trimming: 4 bases; J trimming: 4 bases; junction bases outside the gene matches: 9. Here the CDR3 DNA reads TGCGCCAGCAGCCTGGAGGGACAGGCTCGCTATGGCTACACCTTC. It specifies CASSLEGQARYGYTF.

This clone was counted between two and nine times. The J gene is TRBJ2-5, the V gene TRBV6-1, with D maybe TRBD2 (5 bases). The tail of the sequence fits TRBJ2-7 better, so the J call may be wrong. Germline-derived CDR1 and CDR2 are MNHNS and SASEGT. This CDR3 is 15 amino acids long. CDR3 protein: CASRPNGERVNEQYF. The DNA for the CDR3 is TGTGCCAGCAGGCCGAATGGGGAGAGGGTGAACGAGCAGTACTTC.

This clone was detected only once. J is TRBJ1-6 and V is TRBV19, with D possibly matching TRBD1 (6 bases). The CDR3 runs to 15 residues. The germline V gene encodes CDR1 LNHDA and CDR2 SQIVND (reference sequence). V shed 3 bases and J shed 4 bases, with 10 bases lying between them. CDR3 DNA: TGTGCCAGTAGTATCCAGGGGAGTTATAATTCACCCCTCCACTTT. Its protein product is CASSIQGSYNSPLHF.

The V and J genes are TRBV6-6 and TRBJ2-1; 9 bases align to TRBD2. Germline CDR1 is MNHNY and CDR2 is SVGAGI (reference sequence). CDR3 length: 15 amino acids. The junction had 6 bases not matched to a gene; V was cut back by 0 bases and J by 9 bases. Written as DNA, the CDR3 is TGTGCCAGCAGTTACTCGGCGGGAGGGCCGGCTGAGCAGTTCTTC. It yields the protein CASSYSAGGPAEQFF.

The chain recombines TRBV7-2 with TRBJ2-7; 7 bases are shared with TRBD2. The CDR3 spans 14 residues. CDR1 is SGHTA and CDR2 is FQGNSA in the germline V gene. Unmatched junction bases numbered 10, after V lost 5 bases and J lost 6 bases. CDR3 in amino acids: CASSPGRSASEQYF. CDR3 nucleotide sequence: TGTGCCAGCAGCCCCGGGAGGTCGGCAAGCGAGCAGTACTTC.

The chain links TRBV19 to TRBJ1-5; 8 bases align to TRBD1. CDR1 is LNHDA, CDR2 SQIVND, per germline (reference sequence). The ends lost 7 bases at V and 4 bases at J; junction bases unmatched: 3. The CDR3 runs 13 residues. The CDR3 DNA reads as TGTGCCAGTATGAACAGGGGGAATCAGCCCCAGCATTTT. This translates into CASMNRGNQPQHF.